The rows below give T cell receptor beta chains drawn from one sample of a study of CD8+CD57+ T cells in acquired aplastic anemia. TCRdb fed the reads into MiXCR, producing one record per CDR3 protein. The repertoire holds approximately 170,000 distinct CDR3 sequences, with about 64% as singletons. The sequenced sample consisted of sorted CD4+, CD8+, or CD8+CD57+ T cells (not recorded which) from PBMCs. These receptors were obtained from a human donor in good health. CDR3s include the opening cysteine and the closing phenylalanine or tryptophan. The D gene is left open where the match is weak. Expanded clones are given a class, and other clones once, few, many or no size at all.

>TRBV11-2|16|.|TRBD2|TRBJ2-1
CASSLRLAGAGNEQFF
TGTGCCAGCAGCTTAAGGCTAGCGGGAGCAGGCAATGAGCAGTTCTTC
>TRBV19|17|.|.|TRBJ2-1
CASSIVTGRFSYNEQFF
TGTGCCAGTAGTATCGTGACAGGGAGGTTCTCCTACAATGAGCAGTTCTTC
>TRBV19|13|.|.|TRBJ1-6
CASSYTENSPLHF
TGTGCCAGTAGTTATACAGAAAATTCACCCCTCCACTTT
>TRBV20-1|10|once|.|TRBJ2-7
CSAMGNEQYF
TGCAGTGCTATGGGAAACGAGCAGTACTTC
>TRBV7-2|14|few|.|TRBJ1-5
CASSLGAAGQPQHF
TGTGCCAGCAGCTTAGGGGCAGCAGGGCAGCCCCAGCATTTT
>TRBV7-3|16|.|.|TRBJ2-7
CASSGVQRGVSYEQYF
TGTGCCAGCAGCGGAGTACAACGAGGGGTGTCGTACGAGCAGTACTTC
>TRBV20-1|11|few|.|TRBJ2-7
CSASTGNEQYF
TGCAGTGCTAGTACAGGCAACGAGCAGTACTTC
>TRBV14|17|few|.|TRBJ1-1
CASSQDARDSGGAEAFF
TGTGCCAGCAGCCAAGACGCCCGCGACTCCGGTGGCGCTGAAGCTTTCTTT
>TRBV10-3|16|many|.|TRBJ2-1
CAISESGGSFWDEQFF
TGTGCCATCAGTGAGTCAGGGGGATCCTTTTGGGATGAGCAGTTCTTC
>TRBV29-1|14|.|.|TRBJ2-3
CSAGPSAATDTQYF
TGCAGCGCAGGACCATCCGCCGCCACAGATACGCAGTATTTT
>TRBV4-3|15|many|.|TRBJ1-4
CASSQVSQAPEKLFF
TGCGCCAGCAGCCAAGTATCGCAGGCACCTGAAAAACTGTTTTTT